This TCR beta chain emerged from a study of blood T cell repertoires in COVID-19. Study at large: T cells, B-cell-depleted T cells, or PBMCs supplied cDNA or gDNA.

Unmatched junction bases numbered 8, after V lost 4 bases and J lost 4 bases. Germline V gene data show CDR1 as SGHTA and CDR2 as FQGNSA. The CDR3 runs to 16 residues. Original processing methods: Amplifying reference gene primers gave estimates of nucleated cell counts. TCRdb's copy holds only in-frame clones and misses some; the assay was immunoSEQ multiplex PCR. V and J calls and clone size are as listed in that table; D and trimming were resolved from the DNA. The sample holds a few hundred thousand clones; around 84% are singletons and the top ten take over 9.5%. Participants were aged roughly 18 to 90 years, lived in 20 to 30 US areas, and enrolled virtually. Cohorts were determined from participant-reported clinical history.

The origin of this receptor is a woman aged 18-29 years who had recovered from COVID-19. The chain uses TRBV7-2 and TRBJ2-5, with TRBD2 identical over 11 bases. The sequencing sample was made of PBMCs or T cells enriched from blood (not recorded which). Here the CDR3 reads CASSSEASGGRETQYF. As DNA, the CDR3 is TGTGCCAGCAGCTCCGAAGCTAGCGGGGGGCGAGAGACCCAGTACTTC. Supplemented by reference TRBV7-2 and TRBJ2-5, the full variable domain reads GAGVSQSPSNKVTEKGKDVELRCDPISGHTALYWYRQSLGQGLEFLIYFQGNSAPDKSGLPSDRFSAERTGGSVSTLTIQRTQQEDSAVYLCASSSEASGGRETQYFGPGTRLLVL.